The source of this T cell receptor beta chain is a study of blood T cell repertoires in COVID-19. Study overall: Sources were T cells, B-cell-depleted T cells, or PBMCs; the material itself was cDNA or gDNA.

The CDR3 has 15 amino acids. Unmatched junction bases numbered 4, after V lost 2 bases and J lost 6 bases. In germline, CDR1 is LNHNV, CDR2 YYDKDF (reference sequence). This clone came up a few times. Data came from immunoSEQ multiplex PCR; TCRdb stores just in-frame clones and leaves some out. The repertoire includes about 410,000 clones, about nine tenths of them detected once, and 1.5% to 1.8% sits in the top ten. The sample consisted of peripheral blood. This clonotype originated in a woman in her thirties or forties with COVID-19, enrolled during active disease. J is TRBJ1-6 and V is TRBV15; 7 nucleotides match TRBD1. The CDR3 region has the DNA TGTGCCACCAGCAGACAACAGGGGTCTAATTCACCCCTCCACTTT. The encoded protein is CATSRQQGSNSPLHF.